These T cell receptor beta chains were read from a single sample in a study of blood T cell repertoires in COVID-19. The protocol was immunoSEQ multiplex PCR, while the TCRdb copy is restricted to in-frame clones and leaves out a portion. The table shows some 200,000 clones, with around 84% occurring only once. Source material: peripheral blood. All receptors derive from a woman aged 55-69 years who had recovered from COVID-19. The CDR3 runs from the conserved cysteine through the conserved F or W. The D gene is left open where the match is weak. Clone size is stated in some rows and not others, as once, few, many or a class when expanded.

v_call	clone_size	j_call	d_call	cdr3_nt	cdr3_aa
TRBV11-2	-	TRBJ1-2	TRBD1	TGTGCCAGCAGCCCTTCGTCAGGGGGTTATGGCTACACCTTC	CASSPSSGGYGYTF
TRBV12-3/TRBV12-4	-	TRBJ2-1	-	TGTGCCAGCAGTTTACTTCGAGACAATGAGCAGTTCTTC	CASSLLRDNEQFF
TRBV5-4	once	TRBJ2-1	TRBD2	TGTGCCAGCAGCTACGGACTAGCGGTGCCAGGTGAGCAGTTCTTC	CASSYGLAVPGEQFF
TRBV27	many	TRBJ1-2	TRBD1	TGTGCCAGCAGACTGTCGGGGACAGCTCTTAACTATGGCTACACCTTC	CASRLSGTALNYGYTF
TRBV19	-	TRBJ2-5	TRBD1	TGTGCCAGTAGGGGGACAGGGGGGGCCGGGGCCCAGTACTTC	CASRGTGGAGAQYF
TRBV19	-	TRBJ2-1	-	TGTGCCAGTAGTATGTTCGGTTACAATGAGCAGTTCTTC	CASSMFGYNEQFF
TRBV5-1	once	TRBJ2-3	TRBD2	TGCGCCAGCAGCTTTTTAGCGGGGGGGCAAGATACGCAGTATTTT	CASSFLAGGQDTQYF
TRBV9	-	TRBJ2-7	TRBD1	TGTGCCAGCAGCGTAATGACAGGGGGGGAGCAGTACTTC	CASSVMTGGEQYF
TRBV27	-	TRBJ2-7	-	TGTGCCAGCAGTTTGGGAGGGGGAGTCTACGAGCAGTACTTC	CASSLGGGVYEQYF
TRBV6-5	-	TRBJ2-2	-	TGTGCCAGCAGTTATAAGAACACCGGGGAGCTGTTTTTT	CASSYKNTGELFF
TRBV6-2/TRBV6-3	-	TRBJ2-1	TRBD2	TGTGCCAGCAGTCCACTAGCGGGGGGCTCCTACAATGAGCAGTTCTTC	CASSPLAGGSYNEQFF
TRBV4-2	-	TRBJ2-5	TRBD2	TGTGCCAGCAGCCAAGTAAAGTCTAGCGGGGGGTTCCAAGAGACCCAGTACTTC	CASSQVKSSGGFQETQYF
TRBV19	-	TRBJ2-1	TRBD2	TGTGCCAGTAGTATTGGTGGGGGGGATGAGCAGTTCTTC	CASSIGGGDEQFF
TRBV21-1	-	TRBJ2-3	-	TGTGCCAGCAGCAAATCCCCAGGGGTAAGCACAGATACGCAGTATTTT	CASSKSPGVSTDTQYF
TRBV11-2	-	TRBJ2-7	TRBD2	TGTGCCAGCAGCTTAGATAGCGGGGGGACCCTCTACGAGCAGTACTTC	CASSLDSGGTLYEQYF
TRBV7-9	-	TRBJ1-1	-	TGTGCCAGCAGCTCCCTCGAGGCTTTCTTT	CASSSLEAFF
TRBV6-5	-	TRBJ2-7	TRBD1	TGTGCCAGCAGTTACAGGGGACAGGGTTACGAGCAGTACTTC	CASSYRGQGYEQYF
TRBV5-1	-	TRBJ2-5	TRBD1	TGCGCCAGCAGCTGGGAATCGGGACAGGGGGAGACCCAGTACTTC	CASSWESGQGETQYF
TRBV2	-	TRBJ1-1	-	TGTGCCAGCAGGGGGGGGACATCAAACACTGAAGCTTTCTTT	CASRGGTSNTEAFF
TRBV18	-	TRBJ2-5	TRBD2	TGTGCCAGCTCACGAACCTTAGCGGGGGGGCAAGAGACCCAGTACTTC	CASSRTLAGGQETQYF
TRBV21-1	few	TRBJ1-6	-	TGTGCCAGCAGCAAAAGGGGGGGCCCCCTCCACTTT	CASSKRGGPLHF
TRBV10-3	-	TRBJ2-1	-	TGTGCCATCAGTTTCGGGAACGAGCAGTTCTTC	CAISFGNEQFF
TRBV30	-	TRBJ1-3	TRBD1	TGTGCCTGGAGTGTACCGGTCCCGGGACAGGGGGGAAACACCATATATTTT	CAWSVPVPGQGGNTIYF
TRBV11-1	-	TRBJ2-2	TRBD2	TGTGCCAGCAGCGCCACTAGCGGGGAAAACACCGGGGAGCTGTTTTTT	CASSATSGENTGELFF
TRBV9	few	TRBJ1-1	TRBD1	TGTGCCAGCAGCGTAGACCCTACAGGGGTCGGCACTGAAGCTTTCTTT	CASSVDPTGVGTEAFF
TRBV19	-	TRBJ2-1	-	TGTGCCAGTAGTATACCCTCCTTGGACAGAGACAATGAGCAGTTCTTC	CASSIPSLDRDNEQFF
TRBV13	-	TRBJ2-7	TRBD1	TGTGCCAGCAGCCTCGGGACAGGGGACGAGCAGTACTTC	CASSLGTGDEQYF
TRBV6-6	-	TRBJ2-2	TRBD1	TGTGCCAGCAGCCAAACGGGTTCGACAGGGGGCGTAGGAATGAACACCGGGGAGCTGTTTTTT	CASSQTGSTGGVGMNTGELFF
TRBV18	-	TRBJ2-6	-	TGTGCCAGCTCACCGGAGGCAAGGAACCCCTCTGGGGCCAACGTCCTGACTTTC	CASSPEARNPSGANVLTF
TRBV3-1/TRBV3-2	-	TRBJ2-5	-	TGTGCCAGCAGCCTACGGGCGGGGCCAGGGACCCAGTACTTC	CASSLRAGPGTQYF
TRBV18	once	TRBJ1-2	TRBD1	TGTGCCAGCTCACCAAACAGGGGCTCTAACTATGGCTACACCTTC	CASSPNRGSNYGYTF
TRBV5-1	-	TRBJ2-5	-	TGCGCCAGCGAACGGGGGGCAGGGGAGACCCAGTACTTC	CASERGAGETQYF
TRBV18	-	TRBJ2-1	TRBD2	TGTGCCAGCTCACCACCGGCGGGGGGATGGAATGAGCAGTTCTTC	CASSPPAGGWNEQFF
TRBV7-9	-	TRBJ2-3	TRBD1	TGTGCCAGCAGCTCAGCACAGGGGGGCACAGATACGCAGTATTTT	CASSSAQGGTDTQYF
TRBV2	few	TRBJ1-5	-	TGTGCCATAACAACAGGATCTAATCAGCCCCAGCATTTT	CAITTGSNQPQHF
TRBV10-2	few	TRBJ1-1	-	TGCGCCAGCAGTGATGGGGGGGCGAAAACTGAAGCTTTCTTT	CASSDGGAKTEAFF
TRBV5-1	-	TRBJ2-5	TRBD1	TGCGCCAGCAGCATAGGGACAGTCCAAGAGACCCAGTACTTC	CASSIGTVQETQYF
TRBV24-1	-	TRBJ2-1	TRBD1	TGTGCCACCAGTGGATCCCCCGGACAGGGGTTTTACAATGAGCAGTTCTTC	CATSGSPGQGFYNEQFF
TRBV6-5	-	TRBJ2-1	-	TGTGCCAGCAGGATGGCGGGGAGCTCCTACAATGAGCAGTTCTTC	CASRMAGSSYNEQFF
TRBV5-1	-	TRBJ2-5	-	TGCGCCAGCAGTTCACAGGGATGGGAAGAGACCCAGTACTTC	CASSSQGWEETQYF
TRBV2	-	TRBJ2-7	-	TGTGCCAGCAGTCCGGGACTCTTATCCTACGAGCAGTACTTC	CASSPGLLSYEQYF
TRBV13	-	TRBJ2-7	-	TGTGCCAGCAGCTCCCGCCGACTAGTCCCCGAGCAGTACTTC	CASSSRRLVPEQYF
TRBV10-3	-	TRBJ1-2	-	TGTGCCATCGGGGGGGGAGGTTGGGATGACTATGGCTACACCTTC	CAIGGGGWDDYGYTF
TRBV5-1	-	TRBJ1-1	TRBD1	TGCGCCAGCAGCTTGTACGGACAGGGGGTCACTGAAGCTTTCTTT	CASSLYGQGVTEAFF